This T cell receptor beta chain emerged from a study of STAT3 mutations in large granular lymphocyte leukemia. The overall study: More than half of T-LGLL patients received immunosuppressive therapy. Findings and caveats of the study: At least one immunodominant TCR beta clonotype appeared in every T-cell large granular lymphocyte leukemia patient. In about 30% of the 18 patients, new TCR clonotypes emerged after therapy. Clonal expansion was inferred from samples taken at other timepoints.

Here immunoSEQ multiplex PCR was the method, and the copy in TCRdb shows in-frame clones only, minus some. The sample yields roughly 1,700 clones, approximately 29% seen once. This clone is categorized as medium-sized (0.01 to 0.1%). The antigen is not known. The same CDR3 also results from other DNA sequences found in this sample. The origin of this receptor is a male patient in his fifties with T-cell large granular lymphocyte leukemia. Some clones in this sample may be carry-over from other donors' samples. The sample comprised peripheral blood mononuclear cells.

The CDR3 is CASSLRGTGELFF. For the CDR3, the DNA is TGTGCCAGCAGTTTAAGGGGCACCGGGGAGCTGTTTTTT. The chain is built from TRBV28 and TRBJ2-2; TRBD1 might be the D (5 bases). The CDR3 is 13 amino acids. V was cut by 2 bases and J by 4 bases, with 5 bases left in between. CDR1 and CDR2 (germline): MDHEN, SYDVKM.